This TCR beta chain was identified in a study of T-cell reconstitution after alpha-beta-depleted transplantation in children. There are many counts of this clonotype. Germline CDR1 reads LGHDT; CDR2 reads YNNKEL (reference sequence). V was cut by 0 bases and J by 1 base, with 25 bases left in between. The length of the CDR3 is 20 residues. Researchers prepared the TCRbeta library using unique molecular identifiers, the study reports. TCRdb used MiXCR to reprocess the PCR reads, holding one entry per CDR3 protein. The sample shows roughly 200,000 distinct CDR3 sequences, 8% to 10% of them seen only once.

The source material was PBMCs from the stem cell graft donor, sampled from the stem cell graft. This TCR was sampled from a human donor who donated a stem cell graft to a child with acute lymphoblastic leukemia. The chain links TRBV3-1 to TRBJ2-7; tentative D call: TRBD1 (6 bases). The CDR3 DNA reads as TGTGCCAGCAGCCAAGATAAGAAATATAGGACAGTCCCTAGGTCCTACGAGCAGTACTTC. This encodes CASSQDKKYRTVPRSYEQYF.